The text below deals with one TCR beta chain. These data belong to a study of blood T cell repertoires in COVID-19. V lost 7 bases and J lost 4, with 13 bases in between. The CDR3 contains 13 residues. The germline V gene encodes CDR1 MNHEY and CDR2 SMNVEV (reference sequence). The data were produced by immunoSEQ multiplex PCR, yet TCRdb's version contains in-frame clones alone and is incomplete. The sample yields 250,000 to 300,000 clones, approximately 79% seen once. The sequencing input was PBMCs or T cells enriched from blood (not recorded which). The rearrangement joins TRBV27 to TRBJ2-5; D not certain. This sequence originates from a man aged 25-45 years with acute COVID-19. CDR3 in amino acids: CASTFALGETQYF. In DNA form, the CDR3 reads TGTGCCAGCACCTTCGCTCTCGGAGAGACCCAGTACTTC.